These 27 T cell receptor beta chains share one sample of origin, sequenced in a study of blood T cell repertoires in COVID-19. TCRdb keeps only in-frame clones here, not all; method: immunoSEQ multiplex PCR. The data show roughly 250,000 clones, with around 85% seen just once and less than 2.5% held by the top ten. The sequenced sample was PBMCs or T cells enriched from blood (not recorded which). These receptors originate from a woman between 50 and 59 years old who had recovered from COVID-19.

This chain connects TRBV7-9 to TRBJ2-5; 9 bases are shared with TRBD2. The germline CDR1 and CDR2 sequences are SEHNR and FQNEAQ (reference sequence). V shed 2 bases and J 4 bases; nucleotides not matched to a gene: 8. This CDR3 region has 16 residues. CDR3 bases: TGTGCCAGCAGCTTACTAGCGGGGACACCGGGAGAGACCCAGTACTTC. This sequence encodes CASSLLAGTPGETQYF.

V usage is TRBV5-1 and J usage is TRBJ2-7; 7 bases fit TRBD2. With V trimmed by 7 bases and J by 5 bases, 12 bases remained unmatched. This CDR3 is 14 amino acids long. The germline gives CDR1 SGHRS, CDR2 YFSETQ. CDR3 loop: CASAVGRERDEQYF. The CDR3 bases are TGCGCCAGCGCCGTAGGGCGGGAGCGGGACGAGCAGTACTTC.

V gene TRBV5-1 combines with J gene TRBJ2-2; D possibly corresponds to TRBD2 (5 bases). V gave up 2 bases and J gave up 4 bases, with 9 bases separating them. The CDR3 totals 14 residues. The V gene's germline CDR1 is SGHRS and CDR2 YFSETQ. The DNA of the CDR3 is TGCGCCAGCAGCTTCCCGGGGAGCACCGGGGAGCTGTTTTTT. Amino acids: CASSFPGSTGELFF.

This chain joins TRBV5-5 and TRBJ1-1; maybe TRBD1 (5 bases). Trimming shortened V by 4 bases and J by 2 bases, and 9 bases separated the two germline ends. The CDR3 is made up of 13 amino acids. CDR1 SGHKS and CDR2 YYEKEE come from the germline V gene (reference sequence). CDR3 loop: CASSRDSNTEAFF. CDR3 DNA sequence: TGTGCCAGCAGCCGTGACAGCAACACTGAAGCTTTCTTT.

The gene calls are TRBV6-5 and TRBJ1-4; 10 bases match TRBD1. The CDR3 is made up of 14 amino acids. Germline V lookup: CDR1 MNHEY, CDR2 SVGAGI. Trimming took 5 bases from V and 8 from J; bases not matched to a gene: 5. The CDR3 bases are TGTGCCAGCAGTCGAAAGGACAGGGGGGAAAAACTGTTTTTT. It encodes CASSRKDRGEKLFF.

This clone was detected once. The V gene is TRBV3-1 (or the pseudogene TRBV3-2), the J gene TRBJ2-5; D possibly corresponds to TRBD2 (5 bases). The CDR3 contains 14 residues. The V gene lost 5 bases and the J gene lost 7 bases, with 17 bases spanning the gap. The germline CDR1 and CDR2 sequences are LGHDT and YNNKEL (reference sequence). CDR3 loop: CASSAQERRRTQYF. The CDR3 DNA reads TGTGCCAGCAGCGCCCAGGAGCGGAGAAGGACCCAGTACTTC.

A single count supports this clone. V is TRBV28 and J is TRBJ2-1; TRBD1 matches 9 bases. Germline assignment: CDR1 MDHEN and CDR2 SYDVKM. The CDR3 consists of 16 residues. J gave up 3 bases and V 4 bases, and 7 bases lay outside the gene matches. CDR3 bases: TGTGCCAGCAGTTCGGGACAGGGAGGGAACTACAATGAGCAGTTCTTC. Translating it yields CASSSGQGGNYNEQFF.

The rearrangement links TRBV7-8 to TRBJ1-1; 10 bases match TRBD1. V gave up 0 bases and J gave up 6 bases; unmatched junction bases: 7. Germline values: CDR1 SGHVS, CDR2 FQNEAQ. The CDR3 runs to 16 residues. The CDR3 loop is CASSLAGDRGRSEAFF. CDR3 nucleotide sequence: TGTGCCAGCAGCTTAGCTGGGGACAGGGGTCGGTCTGAAGCTTTCTTT.

The chain uses TRBV6-5 and TRBJ1-3, with D uncertain. The V and J ends lost 0 bases and 1 base respectively, with 7 bases between them. CDR1 is MNHEY, CDR2 SVGAGI, per germline. The CDR3 has 15 amino acids. The CDR3 DNA is TGTGCCAGCAGTTACTCGTCAGTTTCTGGAAACACCATATATTTT. As protein: CASSYSSVSGNTIYF.

V is TRBV28 and J is TRBJ2-2; 8 bases line up with TRBD1. The V segment lost 4 bases and the J segment 0 bases; nucleotides outside the gene matches: 1. CDR1 is MDHEN, CDR2 SYDVKM, per germline. This CDR3 comprises 15 residues. CDR3 protein: CASSSGGANTGELFF. CDR3 nucleotides: TGTGCCAGCAGTTCAGGGGGCGCGAACACCGGGGAGCTGTTTTTT.

J is TRBJ2-1 and V is TRBV6-4; D ambiguous. V gave up 4 bases and J gave up 6 bases, with 4 bases separating them. The germline V gene encodes CDR1 MRHNA and CDR2 SNTAGT. This CDR3 has 11 residues. This CDR3 reads CASSAGNEQFF. The DNA for the CDR3 is TGTGCCAGCAGTGCGGGCAATGAGCAGTTCTTC.

The chain carries TRBV2 and TRBJ1-2; 8 positions match TRBD1. The V gene's germline CDR1 is SNHLY and CDR2 FYNNEI. J gave up 3 bases and V 1 base, and 13 bases lay outside the gene matches. The CDR3 spans 18 residues. DNA for the CDR3: TGTGCCAGCAGTGAAGATGGACAGGGAAGGTATACGGACTATGGCTACACCTTC. Its translation: CASSEDGQGRYTDYGYTF.

The chain has TRBV30 and TRBJ1-4; D is undetermined. CDR1 and CDR2 (germline): GTSNPN, SVGIG (reference sequence). V gave up 2 bases and J gave up 6 bases, with 10 bases separating them. There are 13 residues in the CDR3. The CDR3 loop is CAWSREGYEKLFF. CDR3 nucleotide sequence: TGTGCCTGGAGTAGGGAGGGTTATGAAAAACTGTTTTTT.

The chain joins TRBV3-1 (or the pseudogene TRBV3-2) to TRBJ1-2, with 7 bases fitting TRBD1. CDR1 is LGHDT and CDR2 is YNNKEL in the germline V gene (reference sequence). This CDR3 comprises 15 residues. V trimming: 0 bases; J trimming: 5 bases; junction bases outside the gene matches: 6. The CDR3 protein is CASSQDGYRGYGYTF. In nucleotides, the CDR3 is TGTGCCAGCAGCCAAGATGGGTACAGGGGATATGGCTACACCTTC.

V gene TRBV6-1 combines with J gene TRBJ1-3, with D possibly matching TRBD1 (5 bases). The V gene lost 3 bases and the J gene lost 1 base, with 13 bases spanning the gap. Germline V CDR1 and CDR2: MNHNS, SASEGT. This CDR3 is 16 amino acids long. The CDR3 reads CASSDWRGSSGNTIYF. CDR3 in DNA: TGTGCCAGCAGTGATTGGCGGGGGAGTTCTGGAAACACCATATATTTT.

The V and J genes are TRBV19 and TRBJ1-5, with TRBD1 matching 8 bases. The CDR3 totals 15 residues. Per germline, CDR1 LNHDA and CDR2 SQIVND (reference sequence). The V gene end was trimmed by 1 base and the J gene end by 5 bases; junction bases not matched to a gene: 4. CDR3 coding DNA: TGTGCCAGTAGTATAGCGACAGGGGAGGATCAGCCCCAGCATTTT. Translation gives CASSIATGEDQPQHF.

V usage is TRBV5-6 and J usage is TRBJ2-7; a weak D match, TRBD2 (6 bases). The CDR3 has 13 residues. V gave up 0 bases and J gave up 4 bases, with 8 bases separating them. Germline-derived CDR1 and CDR2 are SGHDT and YYEEEE. The CDR3 sequence: CASSLGEAYEQYF. Written as DNA, the CDR3 is TGTGCCAGCAGCTTGGGGGAGGCATACGAGCAGTACTTC.

This clone was picked up one time. The chain has TRBV6-2 or TRBV6-3 and TRBJ2-2, with D possibly being TRBD1 (6 bases). The CDR3 is 17 amino acids. Trimming took off 5 bases at V and 0 bases at J, with 16 bases between the two ends. Germline V lookup: CDR1 MNHEY, CDR2 SVGEGT. CDR3 residues: CASSHPPGTTNTGELFF. The CDR3 DNA reads TGTGCCAGCAGTCACCCTCCAGGGACAACGAACACCGGGGAGCTGTTTTTT.

This chain uses TRBV7-9 with TRBJ2-2; no reliable D call. V was clipped by 4 bases and J by 7 bases, with 7 bases between them. This CDR3 spans 12 amino acids. CDR1 SEHNR and CDR2 FQNEAQ come from the germline V gene (reference sequence). CDR3 sequence reads: CASSYPGGELFF. In nucleotides, the CDR3 is TGTGCCAGCAGCTATCCGGGCGGGGAGCTGTTTTTT.

This rearrangement joins TRBV4-2 to TRBJ2-7; no clear D. CDR1 and CDR2 from the germline V gene are LGHNA and YNFKEQ. The CDR3 has 15 amino acids. The V end lost 1 base, the J end lost 0 bases, and 10 bases lay between the germline ends. The CDR3 coding sequence is TGTGCCAGCAGCCAAGGGCGGATTAGCTCCTACGAGCAGTACTTC. Protein sequence: CASSQGRISSYEQYF.

The chain links TRBV28 to TRBJ2-5; the match to TRBD1 covers 7 bases. CDR3 size: 11 residues. Germline assignment: CDR1 MDHEN and CDR2 SYDVKM. The V segment lost 11 bases and the J segment 2 bases; nucleotides outside the gene matches: 2. The CDR3 coding sequence is TGTGCCGGGGGACAGCAAGAGACCCAGTACTTC. Translated, it gives CAGGQQETQYF.

The chain is built from TRBV25-1 and TRBJ2-7; TRBD2 matches 8 bases. The CDR3 spans 13 residues. The germline V gene has CDR1 MGHDK and CDR2 SYGVNS. V trimming: 4 bases; J trimming: 2 bases; junction bases outside the gene matches: 1. Here the CDR3 reads CASSVAGTYEQYF. The DNA for the CDR3 is TGTGCCAGCAGTGTAGCGGGAACCTACGAGCAGTACTTC.

The chain is built from TRBV3-1 (or the pseudogene TRBV3-2) and TRBJ2-1, with a tentative D call TRBD2 (5 bases). The CDR3 sequence is 13 residues long. Trimming cost V 8 bases and J 9 bases, with 17 bases left between them. CDR1 is LGHDT, CDR2 YNNKEL, per germline (reference sequence). The CDR3 region is CASGPSGWGEQFF. As DNA, the CDR3 is TGTGCCAGCGGACCGTCGGGGTGGGGTGAGCAGTTCTTC.

This clone was detected only a few times. The rearrangement joins TRBV3-1 (or the pseudogene TRBV3-2) to TRBJ1-1; D might be TRBD1 (5 bases). The germline V gene has CDR1 LGHDT and CDR2 YNNKEL (reference sequence). This CDR3 region has 14 residues. Trimming took 1 base from V and 1 from J, leaving 7 bases between them. The CDR3 nucleotides are TGTGCCAGCAGCCAAGGACAGAGGAACACTGAAGCTTTCTTT. It is translated as CASSQGQRNTEAFF.

The chain combines TRBV19 with TRBJ1-1; D is possibly TRBD1 (5 bases). The germline gives CDR1 LNHDA, CDR2 SQIVND (reference sequence). V gave up 3 bases and J gave up 6 bases, with 11 bases separating them. This CDR3 has 13 amino acids. CDR3 sequence: CASSISRVPEAFF. The CDR3 region has the DNA TGTGCCAGTAGTATTTCCAGGGTTCCTGAAGCTTTCTTT. Looking up the rest from reference TRBV19 and TRBJ1-1 gives the full variable domain: DGGITQSPKYLFRKEGQNVTLSCEQNLNHDAMYWYRQDPGQGLRLIYYSQIVNDFQKGDIAEGYSVSREKKESFPLTVTSAQKNPTAFYLCASSISRVPEAFFGQGTRLTVV.

This clone was recorded once. The rearrangement joins TRBV7-9 to TRBJ1-1; D is undetermined. Trimming removed 2 bases at V and 4 bases at J, with 5 bases between. Germline V gene lookup returns CDR1 SEHNR and CDR2 FQNEAQ (reference sequence). The CDR3 is 12 amino acids. The DNA of the CDR3 is TGTGCCAGCAGCTTACTTGTCACTGAAGCTTTCTTT. Residues: CASSLLVTEAFF. The full variable domain, completed using reference TRBV7-9 and TRBJ1-1, is DTGVSQNPRHKITKRGQNVTFRCDPISEHNRLYWYRQTLGQGPEFLTYFQNEAQLEKSRLLSDRFSAERPKGSFSTLEIQRTEQGDSAMYLCASSLLVTEAFFGQGTRLTVV.

This clone was picked up one time. For the CDR3, the DNA is TGTGCCAGCAGCTTAGGCGTGGGGACAGGGGTCACCGGGGAGCTGTTTTTT. Amino acids: CASSLGVGTGVTGELFF. The chain employs TRBV7-2 and TRBJ2-2, with 10 bases that match TRBD1. Germline CDR1 reads SGHTA; CDR2 reads FQGNSA. The CDR3 is 17 amino acids. Trimming cost V 1 base and J 4 bases; bases outside gene matches: 6.